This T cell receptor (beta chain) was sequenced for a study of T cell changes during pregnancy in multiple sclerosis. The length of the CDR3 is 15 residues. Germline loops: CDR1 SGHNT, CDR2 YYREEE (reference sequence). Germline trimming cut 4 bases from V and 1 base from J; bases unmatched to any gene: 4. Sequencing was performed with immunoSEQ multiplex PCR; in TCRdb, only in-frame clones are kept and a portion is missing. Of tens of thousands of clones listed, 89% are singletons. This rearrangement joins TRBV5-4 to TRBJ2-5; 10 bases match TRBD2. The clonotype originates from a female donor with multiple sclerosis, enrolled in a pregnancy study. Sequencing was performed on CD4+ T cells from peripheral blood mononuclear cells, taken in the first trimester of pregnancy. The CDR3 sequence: CASSSKREGQETQYF. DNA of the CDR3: TGTGCCAGCAGCAGCAAGCGGGAGGGCCAAGAGACCCAGTACTTC.